The 27 T cell receptor beta chains below come from one sample, sequenced in a study of human T cells and chemical hapten exposure. TCRdb used MiXCR to reprocess the RACE reads, holding one entry per CDR3 protein. The sample records some 15,000 distinct CDR3 sequences, about 15% being singletons. The time point was: patch test 1, 2 weeks after DPC sensitization. Described treatment: therapeutic diphenylcyclopropenone sensitization with weekly scalp DPC. The specimen comprised whole blood, sampled in connection with sensitization to the hapten diphenylcyclopropenone (DPC). All receptors come from a woman in her 30s with alopecia areata. Some clones in this sample may be carry-over from other donors' samples.

This clonotype was counted many times. The rearrangement uses TRBV14 and TRBJ2-5; possible D gene TRBD2, 6 bases. V lost 2 bases to trimming and J lost 5 bases, with 9 bases between them. CDR3 length equals 13 residues. Per the germline V gene, CDR1 is SGHDN and CDR2 is FVKESK. CDR3 loop: CASSQIGGETQYF. CDR3 nucleotides: TGTGCCAGCAGCCAAATCGGGGGTGAGACCCAGTACTTC.

By sample share, this clonotype is medium-sized. The CDR3 nucleotides are TGTGCCAGCAGTCCCCGGGCTCGAGCCTCCTACAATGAGCAGTTCTTC. It is translated as CASSPRARASYNEQFF. This chain joins TRBV12-3 or TRBV12-4 and TRBJ2-1; D gene ambiguous. This CDR3 contains 16 residues. Trimming took 5 bases from V and 0 from J, leaving 14 bases between them.

The V and J genes are TRBV18 and TRBJ2-3; 10 positions agree with TRBD1. V gave up 6 bases and J gave up 0 bases; unmatched junction bases: 3. CDR1 and CDR2 from the germline V gene are KGHSH and LQKENI. The CDR3 has 15 amino acids. The CDR3 loop is CASSRTGGSTDTQYF. The CDR3 DNA reads TGTGCCAGCTCCAGGACAGGGGGTAGCACAGATACGCAGTATTTT.

The table lists this clonotype with a few counts. CDR3 DNA: TGTGCCACCAGTGATTCCCGGGACAGGGGTCATCTAGCCAAAAACATTCAGTACTTC. Protein product: CATSDSRDRGHLAKNIQYF. This chain connects TRBV24-1 to TRBJ2-4, with TRBD1 matching over 10 bases. V gave up 2 bases and J gave up 0 bases; unmatched junction bases: 9. The CDR3 runs to 19 residues. Germline loops: CDR1 KGHDR, CDR2 SFDVKD.

This clonotype was observed at least ten times. This rearrangement joins TRBV12-3 or TRBV12-4 to TRBJ1-1, with 10 bases lining up with TRBD1. This CDR3 is built from 15 residues. The trim removed 6 bases at V and 7 bases at J, leaving 11 bases unmatched. The CDR3 bases are TGTGCCAGCAGCTCCGAGCGGGACAGGGGCGGTGAAGCTTTCTTT. This encodes CASSSERDRGGEAFF.

This clonotype has at least ten counts. The chain couples TRBV12-3 or TRBV12-4 to TRBJ1-3, with D hard to call. The CDR3 loop spans 11 amino acids. V was shortened by 0 bases and J by 6 bases, with 0 bases between the two germline ends. The CDR3 here is CASSLANTIYF. Written as DNA, the CDR3 is TGTGCCAGCAGTTTAGCAAACACCATATATTTT.

This clonotype was detected many times. V gene TRBV3-1 combines with J gene TRBJ2-1; D gene unclear. V lost 1 base and J 10 bases, leaving 5 bases between the germline ends. This CDR3 region has 11 residues. Germline assignment: CDR1 LGHDT and CDR2 YNNKEL (reference sequence). The CDR3 loop is CASSQAWEQFF. CDR3 bases: TGTGCCAGCAGCCAAGCTTGGGAGCAGTTCTTC.

This clonotype is labeled as medium-sized. This chain connects TRBV5-1 to TRBJ2-3; 9 nucleotides agree with TRBD2. With V trimmed by 1 base and J by 3 bases, 3 bases remained unmatched. CDR3 length: 15 amino acids. In germline, CDR1 is SGHRS, CDR2 YFSETQ. CDR3 nucleotides: TGCGCCAGCAGCTTGCGGGGACTAGCTACAGATACGCAGTATTTT. Amino acids: CASSLRGLATDTQYF.

The sample holds many counts of this clonotype. The chain carries TRBV5-1 and TRBJ2-2; no firm D call. The V gene's germline CDR1 is SGHRS and CDR2 YFSETQ. The CDR3 is made up of 23 amino acids. V lost 0 bases and J 0 bases, leaving 30 bases between the germline ends. CDR3 sequence reads: CASSLASNPATSSYIANTGELFF. The CDR3 DNA reads as TGCGCCAGCAGCTTGGCATCTAATCCCGCGACGAGCTCATATATAGCGAACACCGGGGAGCTGTTTTTT.

This clonotype ranks as medium-sized. V is TRBV6-6 and J is TRBJ1-2, with unresolved D. Trimming removed 4 bases from V and 7 bases from J, with 22 bases in between. The CDR3 runs 16 residues. Germline CDR1 is MNHNY and CDR2 is SVGAGI (reference sequence). CDR3 region: CASSLLARTLTVGYTF. DNA of the CDR3: TGTGCCAGCAGTTTACTCGCCAGGACCCTAACGGTTGGCTACACCTTC.

V gene TRBV6-1 combines with J gene TRBJ1-2; 8 positions agree with TRBD1. This CDR3 comprises 19 residues. Germline V gene sequence: CDR1 MNHNS, CDR2 SASEGT. V shed 3 bases and J 4 bases; nucleotides not matched to a gene: 19. CDR3: CASSDILNPGTGLLYGYTF. CDR3 nucleotide sequence: TGTGCCAGCAGTGACATCCTTAACCCCGGGACAGGCTTACTCTATGGCTACACCTTC.

This clonotype came up many times. This chain uses TRBV7-9 with TRBJ2-2; D ambiguous. The CDR3 extends over 13 amino acids. Trimming stripped 5 bases from V and 11 bases from J, with 15 bases between. From germline, CDR1 is SEHNR and CDR2 FQNEAQ (reference sequence). CDR3 amino acids: CASSAWGRLELFF. Here the CDR3 DNA reads TGTGCCAGCAGCGCCTGGGGTCGACTCGAGCTGTTTTTT.

The chain couples TRBV5-6 to TRBJ2-7; D is unresolved. Germline loops: CDR1 SGHDT, CDR2 YYEEEE. Trimming removed 4 bases from V and 0 bases from J, with 5 bases in between. The CDR3 extends over 12 amino acids. CDR3 in amino acids: CASSLRSYEQYV. For the CDR3, the DNA is TGTGCCAGCAGCCTCCGCTCCTACGAGCAGTACGTC.

V and J are TRBV5-4 and TRBJ1-1; D gene unclear. The CDR3 runs 13 residues. V dropped 5 bases and J dropped 3 bases, with 11 bases sitting between them. The V gene's germline CDR1 is SGHNT and CDR2 YYREEE (reference sequence). The CDR3 reads CASSRWEYTEAFF. CDR3 sequence (DNA): TGTGCCAGCAGTAGATGGGAGTACACTGAAGCTTTCTTT.

This clonotype has a count of ten or more. The chain has TRBV11-3 and TRBJ2-3, with no clear D. The CDR3 loop spans 13 amino acids. With 0 bases removed from V and 5 bases from J, the gap between germline ends came to 6 bases. Germline values: CDR1 SGHNT, CDR2 YENEEA. CDR3 nucleotides: TGTGCCAGCAGCTTAGATGCCCTAGATACGCAGTATTTT. The encoded protein is CASSLDALDTQYF.

This clonotype is labeled as medium-sized. The chain is built from TRBV5-5 and TRBJ1-1; 7 bases agree with TRBD1. The germline CDR1 and CDR2 sequences are SGHKS and YYEKEE (reference sequence). The V gene end was trimmed by 1 base and the J gene end by 1 base; junction bases not matched to a gene: 10. This CDR3 contains 17 residues. CDR3 region: CASSLRGPEGTNTEAFF. DNA of the CDR3: TGTGCCAGCAGCTTGAGGGGGCCAGAGGGTACGAACACTGAAGCTTTCTTT.

This clonotype was recorded at least ten times. The V gene is TRBV24-1, the J gene TRBJ2-2, with 7 nucleotides matching TRBD2. The CDR3 length is 14 residues. Germline-derived CDR1 and CDR2 are KGHDR and SFDVKD. J gave up 6 bases and V 7 bases, and 7 bases lay outside the gene matches. The DNA for the CDR3 is TGTGCCACCAGCCGAGCGGGACCCCCCGGGGAGCTGTTTTTT. Translating it yields CATSRAGPPGELFF.

A few counts support this clonotype. V usage is TRBV28 and J usage is TRBJ2-1; the D gene is possibly TRBD2 (6 bases). The CDR3 has 13 residues. Germline V gene sequence: CDR1 MDHEN, CDR2 SYDVKM. V lost 5 bases and J 7 bases, leaving 12 bases between the germline ends. The CDR3 DNA sequence: TGTGCCAGCAGTCGACTAGTTCAGAATGAGCAGTTCTTC. Amino acid sequence: CASSRLVQNEQFF.

This rearrangement joins TRBV24-1 to TRBJ2-2; TRBD1 is a possible D gene (6 bases). This CDR3 region has 14 residues. The germline V gene has CDR1 KGHDR and CDR2 SFDVKD. The germline V and J ends were trimmed by 1 base and 5 bases, with 7 bases remaining between them. For the CDR3, the DNA is TGTGCCACCAGTGATTTCGGACAGACCGGGGAGCTGTTTTTT. Translation: CATSDFGQTGELFF.

The sample holds many counts of this clonotype. The J gene is TRBJ2-1, the V gene TRBV19, with 7 bases fitting TRBD2. The CDR3 loop spans 17 amino acids. Germline CDR1 reads LNHDA; CDR2 reads SQIVND (reference sequence). V shed 6 bases, J shed 1 base, and the junction held 12 bases outside the gene matches. The CDR3 is CASSRFGAGRSYNEQFF. The CDR3 nucleotides are TGTGCCAGTAGCCGTTTTGGAGCGGGACGATCCTACAATGAGCAGTTCTTC. Full variable domain (outside the CDR3, taken from reference TRBV19 and TRBJ2-1): DGGITQSPKYLFRKEGQNVTLSCEQNLNHDAMYWYRQDPGQGLRLIYYSQIVNDFQKGDIAEGYSVSREKKESFPLTVTSAQKNPTAFYLCASSRFGAGRSYNEQFFGPGTRLTVL.

V and J are TRBV5-1 and TRBJ1-2; tentative D call: TRBD1 (6 bases). Germline values: CDR1 SGHRS, CDR2 YFSETQ. The CDR3 loop spans 12 amino acids. The V end was cut by 3 bases, the J end by 6 bases, with 9 bases between. The CDR3 DNA follows: TGCGCCAGCAGCTCAACAGGGAATGGCTACACCTTC. Its protein product is CASSSTGNGYTF.

The table lists this clonotype with a few counts. The DNA for the CDR3 is TGTGCCAGCAGTTTAGGCGGACGCCTTAATGAAAAACTGTTTTTT. Translated, it gives CASSLGGRLNEKLFF. The gene calls are TRBV28 and TRBJ1-4; no definite D call. This CDR3 is 15 amino acids long. Germline V CDR1 and CDR2: MDHEN, SYDVKM. V was cut by 2 bases and J by 4 bases, with 11 bases left in between.

This clonotype was seen repeatedly, ten times or more. This chain joins TRBV20-1 and TRBJ1-5, with D tentatively TRBD1 (6 bases). Germline V gene data show CDR1 as DFQATT and CDR2 as SNEGSKA (reference sequence). Trimming pared 3 bases from V and 2 bases from J, leaving 14 bases between. The CDR3 length is 15 residues. The CDR3 sequence is CSASGGAMGNQPQHF. CDR3 nucleotides: TGCAGTGCTAGCGGGGGGGCGATGGGCAATCAGCCCCAGCATTTT.

The chain recombines TRBV7-2 with TRBJ2-6; D is uncertain. Between the trimmed V and J ends, which lost 3 bases and 8 bases, there was a span of 8 bases. The CDR3 contains 13 residues. CDR1 SGHTA and CDR2 FQGNSA come from the germline V gene. The DNA of the CDR3 is TGTGCCAGCAGCTTCCCTTCCACCAACGTCCTGACTTTC. This sequence encodes CASSFPSTNVLTF.

Within the sample, this clonotype is medium-sized. The chain couples TRBV6-2 or TRBV6-3 to TRBJ2-7; 11 positions match TRBD2. The CDR3 spans 17 residues. V shed 0 bases and J 5 bases; nucleotides not matched to a gene: 9. Germline lookup yields CDR1 MNHEY and CDR2 SVGEGT. The CDR3 loop reads CASSYSTIAGGLHEQYV. The CDR3 DNA reads as TGTGCCAGCAGTTACTCGACCATAGCGGGAGGGCTACACGAGCAGTACGTC.

Within the sample, this clonotype is medium-sized. V usage is TRBV19 and J usage is TRBJ1-5; D is unresolved. This CDR3 has 14 amino acids. Germline V lookup: CDR1 LNHDA, CDR2 SQIVND (reference sequence). Trimming shortened V by 7 bases and J by 0 bases, and 10 bases separated the two germline ends. CDR3 sequence (DNA): TGTGCCAGTACCCCCCCAGATAGCAATCAGCCCCAGCATTTT. Translation: CASTPPDSNQPQHF.

There are many counts of this clonotype. The gene calls are TRBV7-6 and TRBJ1-2, with a possible D match to TRBD1 (5 bases). Germline V gives CDR1 SGHVS, CDR2 FNYEAQ. The V gene lost 8 bases and the J gene lost 0 bases, with 22 bases spanning the gap. This CDR3 spans 17 amino acids. The CDR3 here is CASVLPRPGDSNYGYTF. The CDR3 coding sequence is TGTGCCAGCGTCCTACCTCGGCCGGGGGACTCTAACTATGGCTACACCTTC.